This TCR beta chain was sequenced during a study of sequential checkpoint blockade in melanoma. Overall study: Patients were randomized 1:1 to nivolumab-then-ipilimumab or ipilimumab-then-nivolumab first-line. Both treatment sequences were followed by maintenance nivolumab.

The treatment: randomized to nivolumab then ipilimumab (arm A) or the reverse (arm B). None of the patients previously received DNA-damaging chemotherapy. Live CD3+CD8+ CD19− CD56− cells were sorted from PBMCs. Germline CDR1 SNHLY, CDR2 FYNNEI. J was trimmed by 1 base and V by 3 bases; bases with no gene match: 5. CDR3 size: 16 residues. The data were produced by immunoSEQ multiplex PCR, yet TCRdb's version contains in-frame clones alone and is incomplete. The sample comprises 9,000 to 10,000 clones, 73% of which are singletons, and approximately 15% rests with the top ten. The TCR sequence derives from a human donor with melanoma. The gene calls are TRBV2 and TRBJ2-5; 10 nucleotides agree with TRBD2. Source: CD8+ T cells sorted from blood (inferred from file names), taken from a patient given nivolumab and ipilimumab in sequence. The CDR3 region is CASSDTSGGAQETQYF. CDR3 bases: TGTGCCAGCAGTGATACGAGCGGGGGGGCCCAAGAGACCCAGTACTTC.